This entry concerns a single T cell receptor beta chain. The record originates from a study of immune evolution from preneoplasia to lung adenocarcinoma. Assay used: immunoSEQ multiplex PCR; TCRdb lists only in-frame clones, some missing. This sample has about 7,900 clones, with just under 80% found just once. V was trimmed by 3 bases and J by 3 bases, leaving 19 bases between them. The CDR3 is 16 residues long. From germline, CDR1 is SGHRS and CDR2 YFSETQ. Sequenced: FFPE adjacent normal lung tissue. The clonotype originates from a person aged 70 to 79 with lung adenocarcinoma. The chain carries TRBV5-1 and TRBJ2-7; possibly TRBD2 for D (6 bases). This CDR3 is CASSSLLTGEIYEQYF. In nucleotides, the CDR3 is TGCGCCAGCAGCTCCCTTCTGACGGGGGAAATCTACGAGCAGTACTTC. Based on the CDR3 plus reference TRBV5-1 and TRBJ2-7, the full variable domain is KAGVTQTPRYLIKTRGQQVTLSCSPISGHRSVSWYQQTPGQGLQFLFEYFSETQRNKGNFPGRFSGRQFSNSRSEMNVSTLELGDSALYLCASSSLLTGEIYEQYFGPGTRLTVT.